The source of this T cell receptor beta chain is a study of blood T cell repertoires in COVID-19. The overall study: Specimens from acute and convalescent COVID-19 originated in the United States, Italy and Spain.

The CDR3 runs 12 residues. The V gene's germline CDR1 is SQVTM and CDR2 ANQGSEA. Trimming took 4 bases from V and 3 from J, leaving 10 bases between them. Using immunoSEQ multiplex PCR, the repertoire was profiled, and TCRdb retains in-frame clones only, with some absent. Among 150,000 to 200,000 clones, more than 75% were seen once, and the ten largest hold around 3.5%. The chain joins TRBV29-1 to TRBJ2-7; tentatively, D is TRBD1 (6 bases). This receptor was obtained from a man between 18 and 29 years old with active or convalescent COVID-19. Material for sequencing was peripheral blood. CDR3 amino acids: CSVAQGSYEQYF. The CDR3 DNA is TGCAGCGTTGCTCAGGGGAGCTACGAGCAGTACTTC.